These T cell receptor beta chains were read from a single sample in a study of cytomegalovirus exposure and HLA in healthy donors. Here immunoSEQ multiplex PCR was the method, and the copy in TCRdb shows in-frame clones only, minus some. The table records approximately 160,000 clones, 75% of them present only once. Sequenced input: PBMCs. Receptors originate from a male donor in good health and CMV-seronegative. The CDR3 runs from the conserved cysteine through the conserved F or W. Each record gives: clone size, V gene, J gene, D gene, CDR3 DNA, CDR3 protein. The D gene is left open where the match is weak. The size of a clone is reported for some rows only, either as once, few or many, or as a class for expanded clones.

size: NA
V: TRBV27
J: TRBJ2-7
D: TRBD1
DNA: TGTGCCAGCAGGGAGACAGGGGATGGGGGAGCCGACTACGAGCAGTACTTC
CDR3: CASRETGDGGADYEQYF

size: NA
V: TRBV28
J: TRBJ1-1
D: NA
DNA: TGTGCCAGCAGTTCCGCGGGAGGGGGAAACACTGAAGCTTTCTTT
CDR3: CASSSAGGGNTEAFF

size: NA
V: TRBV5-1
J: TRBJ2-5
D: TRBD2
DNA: TGCGCCAGCAGCTACACTAGCGGGGTCGATAAGGAGACCCAGTACTTC
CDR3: CASSYTSGVDKETQYF

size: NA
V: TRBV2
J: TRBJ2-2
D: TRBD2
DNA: TGTGCCAGCAGACCCGGGACTAGCGGGAGGGTCACCGGGGAGCTGTTTTTT
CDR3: CASRPGTSGRVTGELFF

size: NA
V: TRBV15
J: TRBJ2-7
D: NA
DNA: TGTGCCACCAGCAGAGGTGGTAGCGGCTACGAGCAGTACTTC
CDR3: CATSRGGSGYEQYF

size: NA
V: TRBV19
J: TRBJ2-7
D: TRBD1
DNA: TGTGCCAGTAGTACCCCCACAGGGGTCCACGAGCAGTACTTC
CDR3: CASSTPTGVHEQYF

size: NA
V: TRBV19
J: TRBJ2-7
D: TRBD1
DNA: TGTGCCAGTAGTACCGGACAGGACTACGAGCAGTACTTC
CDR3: CASSTGQDYEQYF

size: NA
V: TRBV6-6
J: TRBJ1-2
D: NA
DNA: TGTGCCAGCAGTTATCGGTCCTGGGAGGATGGCTACACCTTC
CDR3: CASSYRSWEDGYTF

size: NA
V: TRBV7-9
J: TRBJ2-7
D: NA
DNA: TGTGCCAGCAGCCACGGGAACGAGCAGTACTTC
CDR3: CASSHGNEQYF

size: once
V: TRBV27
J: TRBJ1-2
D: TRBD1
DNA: TGTGCCAGCAGTTCAGGGGGCGGGGGCTACACCTTC
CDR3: CASSSGGGGYTF

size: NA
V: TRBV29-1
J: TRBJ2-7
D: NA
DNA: TGCAGCGTTTTGACACACGAGCAGTACTTC
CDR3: CSVLTHEQYF

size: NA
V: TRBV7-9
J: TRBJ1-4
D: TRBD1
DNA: TGTGCCAGCAGCTCCCGGTTCGACAGGGCGGGTGAAAAACTGTTTTTT
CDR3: CASSSRFDRAGEKLFF

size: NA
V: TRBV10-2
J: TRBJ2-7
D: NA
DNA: TGCGCCAGCAAGTCCTCGGGAGCCTACGAGCAGTACTTC
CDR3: CASKSSGAYEQYF

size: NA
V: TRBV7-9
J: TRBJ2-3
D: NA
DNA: TGTGCCAGCAGCCGAGCGGGTCTCAGCACAGATACGCAGTATTTT
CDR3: CASSRAGLSTDTQYF

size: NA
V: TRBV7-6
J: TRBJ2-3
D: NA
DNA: TGTGCCAGCAGCTCTCCCTGGGAGCGGAGATCCTCAGATACGCAGTATTTT
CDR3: CASSSPWERRSSDTQYF

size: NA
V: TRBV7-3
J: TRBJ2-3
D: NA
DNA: TGTGCCAGCAGCTTAACGGCTCATACAGATACGCAGTATTTT
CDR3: CASSLTAHTDTQYF

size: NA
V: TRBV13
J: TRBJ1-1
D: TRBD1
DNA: TGTGCCAGCAGCTCGGGACAGACCACTGAAGCTTTCTTT
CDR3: CASSSGQTTEAFF

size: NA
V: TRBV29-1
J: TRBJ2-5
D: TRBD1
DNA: TGCAGCGTGGAGGACAGGGGGCTAAAGACCCAGTACTTC
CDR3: CSVEDRGLKTQYF

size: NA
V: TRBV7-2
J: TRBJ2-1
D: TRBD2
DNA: TGTGCCGCGGGGACTAGCGCTTACAATGAGCAGTTCTTC
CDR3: CAAGTSAYNEQFF

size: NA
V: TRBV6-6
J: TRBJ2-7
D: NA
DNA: TGTGCCAGCAGTTACCCCGCACAGCCTTACGAGCAGTACTTC
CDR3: CASSYPAQPYEQYF

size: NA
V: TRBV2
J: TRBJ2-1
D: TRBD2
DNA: TGTGCCAGCATCGGACTAGCGGGGGGGCCGGAGCAGTTCTTC
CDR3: CASIGLAGGPEQFF

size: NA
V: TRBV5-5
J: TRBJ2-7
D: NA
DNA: TGTGCCAGCAGCTTGTCTGGGCCCACCTACGAGCAGTACTTC
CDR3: CASSLSGPTYEQYF

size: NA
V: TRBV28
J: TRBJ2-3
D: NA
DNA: TGTGCCAGCAGTTTAGTTGATAGGGGTAACACAGATACGCAGTATTTT
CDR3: CASSLVDRGNTDTQYF

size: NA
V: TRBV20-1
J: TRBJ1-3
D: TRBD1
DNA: TGCAGTGCTAGAGATCTCGGACAGGTTCATTTT
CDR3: CSARDLGQVHF